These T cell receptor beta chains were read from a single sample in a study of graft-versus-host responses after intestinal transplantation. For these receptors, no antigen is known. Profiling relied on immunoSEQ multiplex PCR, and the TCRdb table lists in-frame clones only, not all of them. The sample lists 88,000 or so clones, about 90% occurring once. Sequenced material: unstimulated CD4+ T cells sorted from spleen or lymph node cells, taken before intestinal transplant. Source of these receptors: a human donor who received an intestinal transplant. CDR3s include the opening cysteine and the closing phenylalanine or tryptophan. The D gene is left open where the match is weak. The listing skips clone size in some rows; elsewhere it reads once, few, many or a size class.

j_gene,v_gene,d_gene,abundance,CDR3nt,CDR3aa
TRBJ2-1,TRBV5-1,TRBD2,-,TGCGCCAGCAGCTTACAAGCGGGGGAGATCGTCAATGAGCAGTTCTTC,CASSLQAGEIVNEQFF
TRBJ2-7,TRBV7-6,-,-,TGTGCCAGCAGTTATTATCCCCCCGGCACCCGAGGCTACGAGCAGTACTTC,CASSYYPPGTRGYEQYF
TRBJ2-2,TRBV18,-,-,TGTGCCAGCTCACCATTGGCGGCGAACACCGGGGAGCTGTTTTTT,CASSPLAANTGELFF
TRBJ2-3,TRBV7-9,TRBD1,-,TGTGCCAGCAGCCCCAAACCGGGACAGGGGGCAACGAATACGCAGTATTTT,CASSPKPGQGATNTQYF
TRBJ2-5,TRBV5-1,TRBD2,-,TGCGCCAGTAATCCGGGCGTTAGCGGGGGGACCGAAGAGACCCAGTACTTC,CASNPGVSGGTEETQYF
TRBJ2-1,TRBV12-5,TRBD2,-,TGTGCTAGTGGCACGGCGCCCCATATAGCGGGGGGAAACAATGAGCAGTTCTTC,CASGTAPHIAGGNNEQFF
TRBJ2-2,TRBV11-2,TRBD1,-,TGTGCCAGCAGGACCGGGACAGCAAACACCGGGGAGCTGTTTTTT,CASRTGTANTGELFF
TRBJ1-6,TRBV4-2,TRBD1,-,TGTGCCAGCAGCCAAACGACGGACAGGGTCAATTCACCCCTCCACTTT,CASSQTTDRVNSPLHF
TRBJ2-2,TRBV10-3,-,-,TGTGCCATCAGTGTAGGGGACACCGGGGAGCTGTTTTTT,CAISVGDTGELFF
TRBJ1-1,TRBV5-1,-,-,TGCGCCAGCAGCTTGGCGGCGGACACTGAAGCTTTCTTT,CASSLAADTEAFF
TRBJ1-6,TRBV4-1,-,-,TGCGCCAGCAGCCAAGCGGGGGGGGGCGTCTCCTATAATTCACCCCTCCACTTT,CASSQAGGGVSYNSPLHF
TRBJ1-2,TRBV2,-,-,TGTGCCAGCGGGGGGGATAAGTACTATGGCTACACCTTC,CASGGDKYYGYTF
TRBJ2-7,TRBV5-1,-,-,TGCGCCAGCAGCCCGGGGACTGACGAGCAGTACTTC,CASSPGTDEQYF
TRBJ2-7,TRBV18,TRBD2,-,TGTGCCAGCTCACTTGGCGGGGGGGTTTCCTACGAGCAGTACTTC,CASSLGGGVSYEQYF
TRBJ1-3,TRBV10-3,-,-,TGTGCCATCAGTGCCCAGACACCCTCTGGAAACACCATATATTTT,CAISAQTPSGNTIYF
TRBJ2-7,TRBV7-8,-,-,TGTGCCAGCAGCTTATATCCCGTGGCGGTCTACGAGCAGTACTTC,CASSLYPVAVYEQYF
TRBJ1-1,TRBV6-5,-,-,TGTGCCAGCAGACAATCCACTGAAGCTTTCTTT,CASRQSTEAFF
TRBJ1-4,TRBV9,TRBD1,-,TGTGCCAGCAGCGAACGGACAGGGGGCAAGGGTGAAAAACTGTTTTTT,CASSERTGGKGEKLFF
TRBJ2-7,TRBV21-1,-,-,TGTGCCAGCAGCAAAGTTCTAGCGGGTATCTACGAGCAGTACTTC,CASSKVLAGIYEQYF
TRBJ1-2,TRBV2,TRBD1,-,TGTGCCAGCAGATCTCCGGGACAGGGAGGCTATGGCTACACCTTC,CASRSPGQGGYGYTF
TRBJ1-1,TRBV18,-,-,TGTGCCAGCTCACCAGGAGAAGTTAGGACTGAAGCTTTCTTT,CASSPGEVRTEAFF
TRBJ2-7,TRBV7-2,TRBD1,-,TGTGCCAGCAGCTTGGTAGGACAGGCAACCTACGAGCAGTACTTC,CASSLVGQATYEQYF
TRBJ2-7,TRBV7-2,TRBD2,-,TGTGCCAGCAGCTTAATTCCTAGCGGGGGGACCTCCTACGAGCAGTACTTC,CASSLIPSGGTSYEQYF
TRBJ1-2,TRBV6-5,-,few,TGTGCCAGCAGTTACCCGGGTGGCTACACCTTC,CASSYPGGYTF
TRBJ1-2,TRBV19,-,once,TGTGCCAGTAGTCCCTCGACAGGAGACAACTATGGCTACACCTTC,CASSPSTGDNYGYTF
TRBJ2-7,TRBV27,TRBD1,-,TGTGCCAGCCGTGAGGCCGGGACAGGGCGGTACGAGCAGTACTTC,CASREAGTGRYEQYF
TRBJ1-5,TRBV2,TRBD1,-,TGTGCCAGCAGCTACGCAGGGGGGAGTCAGCCCCAGCATTTT,CASSYAGGSQPQHF
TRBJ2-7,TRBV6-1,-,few,TGTGCCAGCAGTGAAGGACAGGCTCGGGGCGAGCAGTACTTC,CASSEGQARGEQYF
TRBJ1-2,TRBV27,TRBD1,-,TGTGCCAGCATGGCCCAGGGGGGATATGGCTACACCTTC,CASMAQGGYGYTF
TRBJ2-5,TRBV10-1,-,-,TGCGCCAGCAGTGGACTTCTCGAGACCCAGTACTTC,CASSGLLETQYF
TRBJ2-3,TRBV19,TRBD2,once,TGTGCCAGTAGTATAGAAATGGCTAGCGGATTCACAGATACGCAGTATTTT,CASSIEMASGFTDTQYF